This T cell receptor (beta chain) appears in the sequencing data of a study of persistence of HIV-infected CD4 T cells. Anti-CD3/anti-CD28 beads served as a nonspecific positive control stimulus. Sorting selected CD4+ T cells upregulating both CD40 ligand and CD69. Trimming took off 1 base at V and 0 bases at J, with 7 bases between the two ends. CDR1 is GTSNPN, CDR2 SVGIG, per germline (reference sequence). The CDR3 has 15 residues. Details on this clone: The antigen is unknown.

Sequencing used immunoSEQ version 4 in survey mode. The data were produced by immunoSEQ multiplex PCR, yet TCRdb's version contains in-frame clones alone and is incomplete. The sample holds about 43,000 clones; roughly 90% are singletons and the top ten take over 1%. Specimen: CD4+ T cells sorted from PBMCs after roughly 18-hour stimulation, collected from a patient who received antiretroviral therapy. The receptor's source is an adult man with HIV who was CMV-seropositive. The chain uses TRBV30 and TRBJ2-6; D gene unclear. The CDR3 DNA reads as TGTGCCTGGAGTGACATGAGCTCTGGGGCCAACGTCCTGACTTTC. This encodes CAWSDMSSGANVLTF.